The 21 T cell receptor beta chains reported below all come from one sample, sequenced in a study of brain metastases from non-small cell lung cancer. Profiled with immunoSEQ multiplex PCR; TCRdb holds only in-frame clones, not every one. The sample consists of roughly 14,000 clones, about 83% of them appearing once. The sequencing input was primary lung tumor tissue. Source of these receptors: a donor at least 40 years old with non-small cell lung cancer.

The rearrangement links TRBV7-8 to TRBJ2-1, with TRBD1 identical over 8 bases. Trimming cost V 7 bases and J 8 bases; bases outside gene matches: 10. The CDR3 consists of 14 residues. Germline V gives CDR1 SGHVS, CDR2 FQNEAQ. This chain's CDR3 is CASNSGQGWDEQFF. The CDR3 DNA sequence: TGTGCCAGCAACTCCGGACAGGGTTGGGATGAGCAGTTCTTC.

The chain couples TRBV27 to TRBJ2-1; D gene unclear. The CDR3 spans 15 residues. Per the germline V gene, CDR1 is MNHEY and CDR2 is SMNVEV (reference sequence). Between the trimmed V and J ends, which lost 6 bases and 0 bases, there was a span of 12 bases. Written as DNA, the CDR3 is TGTGCCAGCAGCCTGGCTCTGGCCTCCTACAATGAGCAGTTCTTC. As protein: CASSLALASYNEQFF.

The chain combines TRBV19 with TRBJ2-3, with D maybe TRBD1 (6 bases). Germline V CDR1 and CDR2: LNHDA, SQIVND (reference sequence). V gave up 10 bases and J gave up 6 bases, with 17 bases separating them. The CDR3 runs 13 residues. The chain's CDR3 is CATAGAYTDTQYF. The DNA of the CDR3 is TGTGCCACCGCAGGGGCCTATACGGATACGCAGTATTTT.

The chain links TRBV3-1 (or the pseudogene TRBV3-2) to TRBJ2-2; D tentatively reads TRBD1 or TRBD2 (5 bases each). The CDR3 sequence is 16 residues long. Germline V gene lookup returns CDR1 LGHDT and CDR2 YNNKEL (reference sequence). Trimming pared 2 bases from V and 2 bases from J, leaving 12 bases between. CDR3 sequence (DNA): TGTGCCAGCAGCCAATCCGGGACCTTTAACACCGGGGAGCTGTTTTTT. This translates into CASSQSGTFNTGELFF.

This sequence joins TRBV29-1 and TRBJ2-1; 9 positions agree with TRBD1. The germline CDR1 and CDR2 sequences are SQVTM and ANQGSEA. The ends lost 7 bases at V and 5 bases at J; junction bases unmatched: 3. The CDR3 spans 12 residues. CDR3: CSAGTGHNEQFF. CDR3 coding DNA: TGCAGCGCCGGGACAGGGCACAATGAGCAGTTCTTC.

The genes are TRBV9 and TRBJ1-1; 9 positions agree with TRBD1. The J segment lost 3 bases and the V segment lost 4 bases, leaving 4 bases of the junction unmatched. Germline lookup yields CDR1 SGDLS and CDR2 YYNGEE. The CDR3 is 14 residues long. This CDR3 reads CASSIRDRDTEAFF. As DNA, the CDR3 is TGTGCCAGCAGCATCCGGGACAGGGACACTGAAGCTTTCTTT.

This rearrangement joins TRBV24-1 to TRBJ1-2; no reliable D call. The CDR3 runs 15 residues. Trimming cost V 4 bases and J 2 bases, with 13 bases left between them. CDR1 KGHDR and CDR2 SFDVKD come from the germline V gene. The DNA for the CDR3 is TGTGCCACCAGTGACCCCTACAACGCGAACTATGGCTACACCTTC. Protein: CATSDPYNANYGYTF.

The CDR3 spells CASSQTVNTEAFF. In nucleotides, the CDR3 is TGTGCCAGCAGCCAGACAGTAAACACTGAAGCTTTCTTT. This rearrangement joins TRBV6-5 to TRBJ1-1; D is possibly TRBD1 (5 bases). Deletions cut 6 bases from V and 2 bases from J, with 10 bases between. Germline CDR1 and CDR2: MNHEY and SVGAGI. The CDR3 has 13 amino acids.

This chain connects TRBV19 to TRBJ2-2; D not resolved. The CDR3 contains 14 residues. The V gene's germline CDR1 is LNHDA and CDR2 SQIVND (reference sequence). The V gene lost 1 base and the J gene lost 5 bases, with 8 bases spanning the gap. The CDR3 spells CASSIGVWTGELFF. As DNA, the CDR3 is TGTGCCAGTAGTATAGGGGTCTGGACCGGGGAGCTGTTTTTT. Using reference TRBV19 and TRBJ2-2 for the parts outside the CDR3, the full variable domain is DGGITQSPKYLFRKEGQNVTLSCEQNLNHDAMYWYRQDPGQGLRLIYYSQIVNDFQKGDIAEGYSVSREKKESFPLTVTSAQKNPTAFYLCASSIGVWTGELFFGEGSRLTVL.

This clone has a single count. The chain carries TRBV19 and TRBJ1-3; TRBD1 might be the D (5 bases). Germline CDR1 is LNHDA and CDR2 is SQIVND (reference sequence). With 7 bases removed from V and 8 bases from J, the gap between germline ends came to 21 bases. This CDR3 has 15 residues. CDR3 bases: TGTGCCAGTAAGACAGTGACCACCCGAGGGGACACCATATATTTT. Its translation is CASKTVTTRGDTIYF. Using reference TRBV19 and TRBJ1-3 for the parts outside the CDR3, the full variable domain is DGGITQSPKYLFRKEGQNVTLSCEQNLNHDAMYWYRQDPGQGLRLIYYSQIVNDFQKGDIAEGYSVSREKKESFPLTVTSAQKNPTAFYLCASKTVTTRGDTIYFGEGSWLTVV.

This clone came up once. The chain is built from TRBV19 and TRBJ2-4, with 9 bases that match TRBD1. Germline V gene sequence: CDR1 LNHDA, CDR2 SQIVND (reference sequence). This CDR3 is 15 amino acids long. V was pared by 6 bases and J by 3 bases, with 6 bases of the junction left unmatched. The CDR3 nucleotides are TGTGCCAGTAGGACGGACAGGGGAGGCAAAAACATTCAGTACTTC. This encodes CASRTDRGGKNIQYF.

The V and J genes are TRBV6-5 and TRBJ1-2; the D gene is possibly TRBD1 (5 bases). The V gene's germline CDR1 is MNHEY and CDR2 SVGAGI. The CDR3 covers 13 residues. The ends were cut back, 7 bases at V and 2 bases at J, with 11 bases in the middle. CDR3 sequence (DNA): TGTGCCAGCACCTCCGGACAAAACTATGGCTACACCTTC. This sequence encodes CASTSGQNYGYTF.

The CDR3 sequence: CASSLKGNGNTEAFF. CDR3 coding DNA: TGTGCCAGCAGTTTAAAAGGGAACGGGAACACTGAAGCTTTCTTT. J is TRBJ1-1 and V is TRBV27; D unresolved. V was trimmed by 2 bases and J by 1 base, leaving 11 bases between them. The CDR3 has 15 residues. CDR1 and CDR2 from the germline V gene are MNHEY and SMNVEV (reference sequence).

In this sample, this clone is hyperexpanded. This rearrangement joins TRBV6-6 to TRBJ1-5; 9 nucleotides align to TRBD1. V shed 6 bases, J shed 5 bases, and the junction held 5 bases outside the gene matches. Germline V lookup: CDR1 MNHNY, CDR2 SVGAGI (reference sequence). This CDR3 has 14 amino acids. The CDR3 sequence: CASRDRGPDQPQHF. CDR3 DNA sequence: TGTGCCAGCAGGGACAGGGGTCCCGATCAGCCCCAGCATTTT.

The J gene is TRBJ1-2, the V gene TRBV9, with a tentative D call TRBD1 (6 bases). V lost 2 bases to trimming and J lost 8 bases, with 10 bases between them. Germline V CDR1 and CDR2: SGDLS, YYNGEE. This CDR3 is built from 12 residues. As DNA, the CDR3 is TGTGCCAGCAGCGTCTGGGGGCAAGGCTACACCTTC. Translated, it gives CASSVWGQGYTF. Using reference TRBV9 and TRBJ1-2 for the parts outside the CDR3, the full variable domain is DSGVTQTPKHLITATGQRVTLRCSPRSGDLSVYWYQQSLDQGLQFLIQYYNGEERAKGNILERFSAQQFPDLHSELNLSSLELGDSALYFCASSVWGQGYTFGSGTRLTVV.

The gene calls are TRBV5-6 and TRBJ1-1; TRBD1 is a possible D gene (5 bases). Germline loops: CDR1 SGHDT, CDR2 YYEEEE. V lost 1 base and J 0 bases, leaving 10 bases between the germline ends. This CDR3 is 15 amino acids long. CDR3 in amino acids: CASSLYVRVNTEAFF. The CDR3, as DNA: TGTGCCAGCAGCTTGTATGTCAGGGTGAACACTGAAGCTTTCTTT.

This chain uses TRBV6-6 with TRBJ2-5, with TRBD2 identical over 11 bases. The CDR3 covers 14 residues. V lost 5 bases and J lost 3; bases outside the gene matches: 2. Germline V gives CDR1 MNHNY, CDR2 SVGAGI (reference sequence). CDR3 DNA: TGTGCCAGCAGTGTGGGACTAGCGGAAGAGACCCAGTACTTC. It encodes CASSVGLAEETQYF.

The rearrangement uses TRBV5-4 and TRBJ1-4; D remains ambiguous. This CDR3 has 17 amino acids. Looked up from germline, CDR1 is SGHNT and CDR2 is YYREEE (reference sequence). V was trimmed by 3 bases and J by 4 bases, leaving 19 bases between them. The CDR3 is CASSSGGDGWGNEKLFF. CDR3 nucleotide sequence: TGTGCCAGCAGCTCCGGCGGGGATGGCTGGGGTAATGAAAAACTGTTTTTT. The full variable domain, with the rest looked up from reference TRBV5-4 and TRBJ1-4, is ETGVTQSPTHLIKTRGQQVTLRCSSQSGHNTVSWYQQALGQGPQFIFQYYREEENGRGNFPPRFSGLQFPNYSSELNVNALELDDSALYLCASSSGGDGWGNEKLFFGSGTQLSVL.

The CDR3 coding sequence is TGTGCCAGCAGCTTAGAGGCCAGGATCTGGTCCTACAATGAGCAGTTCTTC. This encodes CASSLEARIWSYNEQFF. The rearrangement links TRBV13 to TRBJ2-1, with no clear D. The CDR3 totals 17 residues. Germline CDR1 is PRHDT and CDR2 is FYEKMQ (reference sequence). V gave up 1 base and J gave up 1 base, with 14 bases separating them.

This clone was observed a handful of times. The genes are TRBV6-6 and TRBJ2-1; maybe TRBD1 (5 bases). Trimming removed 1 base at V and 3 bases at J, with 7 bases between. Germline V gene lookup returns CDR1 MNHNY and CDR2 SVGAGI (reference sequence). The CDR3 length is 14 residues. The CDR3 DNA sequence: TGTGCCAGCAGTTACTTCCAGGGCTACAATGAGCAGTTCTTC. Translating it yields CASSYFQGYNEQFF.

The chain couples TRBV30 to TRBJ1-5; 8 bases align to TRBD1. Germline CDR1 is GTSNPN and CDR2 is SVGIG (reference sequence). The CDR3 length is 17 residues. V shed 2 bases and J 5 bases; nucleotides not matched to a gene: 14. The CDR3 reads CAWSPDRVGGIYQPQHF. The CDR3, as DNA: TGTGCCTGGAGTCCGGACAGGGTAGGGGGCATTTATCAGCCCCAGCATTTT.